The text below deals with one TCR beta chain. Its antigen is as yet unknown. The data were produced by immunoSEQ multiplex PCR, yet TCRdb's version contains in-frame clones alone and is incomplete. Among 15,000 to 20,000 clones listed, around 82% were seen once. Intraepithelial and lamina propria lymphocytes were freed from processed graft tissue. These data are taken from a study of graft-versus-host responses after intestinal transplantation. Across the study: Following induction with anti-thymocyte globulin, all recipients were given tacrolimus and steroids for roughly three years.

Between the trimmed V and J ends, which lost 5 bases and 8 bases, there was a span of 12 bases. CDR1 is LNHNV, CDR2 YYDKDF, per germline (reference sequence). The CDR3 runs 12 residues. Study observations and caveats: Allografts of patients with graft-donor T cell macrochimerism showed high graft-versus-host to host-versus-graft clone ratios. HvG clone declines early post-transplant were associated with peak circulating GvH levels. Marrow from the recipient contained GvH clones, some of which had appeared first in ileum or blood.

The sequence derives from a human patient who received an intestinal transplant, so some T cells may come from the graft donor. The material was ileum tissue, obtained 17 days after transplant. The chain is built from TRBV15 and TRBJ1-2; maybe TRBD1 (6 bases). The CDR3 nucleotides are TGTGCCACCAGCCGGTGGGGGGGCGGCTACACCTTC. Translation: CATSRWGGGYTF.